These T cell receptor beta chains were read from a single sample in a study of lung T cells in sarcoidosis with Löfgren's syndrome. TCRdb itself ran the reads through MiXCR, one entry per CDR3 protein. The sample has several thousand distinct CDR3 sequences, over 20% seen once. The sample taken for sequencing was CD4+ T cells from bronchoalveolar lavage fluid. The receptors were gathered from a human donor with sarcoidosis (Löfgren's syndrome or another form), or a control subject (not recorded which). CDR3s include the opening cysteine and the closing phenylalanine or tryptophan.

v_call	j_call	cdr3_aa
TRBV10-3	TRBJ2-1	CAISPSGDNEQFF
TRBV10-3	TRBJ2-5	CAIKSGGQKETQYF
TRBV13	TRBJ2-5	CASRSGIQETQYF
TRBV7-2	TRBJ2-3	CASNRRASGRTDTQYF
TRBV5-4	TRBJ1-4	CASSSGQNNEKLFF
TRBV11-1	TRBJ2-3	CASALRQGSTDTQYF
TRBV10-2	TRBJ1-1	CASSESKNTEAFF
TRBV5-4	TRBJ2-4	CASSLVGHSPAGIQYF
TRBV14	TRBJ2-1	CASSQDVLFGGAYNEQFF
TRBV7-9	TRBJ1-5	CASSPPGSNQPQHF
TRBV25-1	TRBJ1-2	CASSERMGFGYTF
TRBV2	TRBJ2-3	CASSAGPDTQYF
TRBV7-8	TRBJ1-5	CASSLGRQGGYSNQPQHF
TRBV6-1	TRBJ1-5	CATQAGTGISNQPQHF
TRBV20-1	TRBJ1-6	CSARDRQNLGNSPLHF
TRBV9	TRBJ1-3	CASSVWGETVGNTVYF
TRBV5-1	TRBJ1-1	CASSGTWGNTEAFF
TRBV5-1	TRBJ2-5	CASSFRAGETQYF
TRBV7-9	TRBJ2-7	CASSLVSGGEREQYF
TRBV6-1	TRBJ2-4	CASSEVGGRGFKNIQYF
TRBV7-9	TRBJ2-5	CASSLGGSGKETQYF
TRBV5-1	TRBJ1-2	CASSLEGQIYGYTF
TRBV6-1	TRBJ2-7	CASRNQGSYEQYF
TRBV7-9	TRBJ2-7	CASGDSPYEQYF
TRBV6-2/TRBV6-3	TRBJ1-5	CASSYTADDQPQHF
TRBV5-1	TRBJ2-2	CASSPGLHANTGELFF
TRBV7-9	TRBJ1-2	CASSLSHLGYGYTF
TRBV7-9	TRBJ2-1	CASSLLAGGLNEQFF
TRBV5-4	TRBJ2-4	CASSLREGSGIQYF
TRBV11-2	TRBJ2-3	CASSLSRGAADTQYF
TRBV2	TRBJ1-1	CASSVGVGGNTEAFF
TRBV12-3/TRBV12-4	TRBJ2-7	CASSLGQGHYEQYF
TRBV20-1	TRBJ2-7	CSANSGVYEQYF
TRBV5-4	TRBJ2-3	CASSSRTGARDTQYF
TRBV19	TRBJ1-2	CAAGPQANYGYTF
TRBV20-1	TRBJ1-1	CSATEPGRFTEAFF
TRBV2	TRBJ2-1	CASSEDSDEQFF
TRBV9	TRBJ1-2	CASSVEGSPNYGYTF
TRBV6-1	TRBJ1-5	CASSEALRGVGQPQHF
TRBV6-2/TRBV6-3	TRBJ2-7	CASSFQTMGEQYF
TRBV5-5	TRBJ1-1	CASSLGSANEAFF
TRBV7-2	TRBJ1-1	CASSLGTANTEAFF
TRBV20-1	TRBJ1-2	CSARDRDGNSGYTF
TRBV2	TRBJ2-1	CASSEGAGPVEQFF
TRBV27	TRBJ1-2	CASSEVGSAGYTF
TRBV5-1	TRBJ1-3	CASSLIPHQRNTIYF
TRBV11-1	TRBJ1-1	CASSRDGSNTEAFF
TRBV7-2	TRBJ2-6	CASSPFSSGANVLTF